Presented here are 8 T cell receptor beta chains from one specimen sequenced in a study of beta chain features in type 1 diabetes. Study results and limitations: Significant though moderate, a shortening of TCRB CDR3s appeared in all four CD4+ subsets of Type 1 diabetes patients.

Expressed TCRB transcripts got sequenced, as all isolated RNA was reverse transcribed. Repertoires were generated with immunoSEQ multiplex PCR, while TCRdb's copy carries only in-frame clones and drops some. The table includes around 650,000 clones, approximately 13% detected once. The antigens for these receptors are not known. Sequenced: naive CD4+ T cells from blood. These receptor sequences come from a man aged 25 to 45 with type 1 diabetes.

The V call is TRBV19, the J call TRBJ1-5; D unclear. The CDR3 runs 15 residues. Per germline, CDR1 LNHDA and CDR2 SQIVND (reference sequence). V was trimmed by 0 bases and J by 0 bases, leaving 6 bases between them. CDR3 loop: CASSIEGYSNQPQHF. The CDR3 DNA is TGTGCCAGTAGTATAGAAGGGTATAGCAATCAGCCCCAGCATTTT.

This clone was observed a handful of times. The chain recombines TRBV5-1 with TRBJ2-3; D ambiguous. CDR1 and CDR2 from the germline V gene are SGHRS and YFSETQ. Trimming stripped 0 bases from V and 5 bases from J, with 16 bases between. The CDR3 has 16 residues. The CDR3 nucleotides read TGCGCCAGCAGCTTGGGCCGCAACGACGTCGGAGATACGCAGTATTTT. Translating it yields CASSLGRNDVGDTQYF.

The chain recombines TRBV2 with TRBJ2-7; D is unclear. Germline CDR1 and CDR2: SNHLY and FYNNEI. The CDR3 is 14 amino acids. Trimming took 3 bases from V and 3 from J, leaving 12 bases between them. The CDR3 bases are TGTGCCAGCAGTGACAGATTACAGAACTACGAGCAGTACTTC. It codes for CASSDRLQNYEQYF.

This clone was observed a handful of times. The CDR3 reads CAWGLAYEQYF. In nucleotides, the CDR3 is TGTGCCTGGGGGTTGGCCTACGAGCAGTACTTC. J is TRBJ2-7 and V is TRBV30, with D unclear. This CDR3 has 11 amino acids. CDR1 is GTSNPN, CDR2 SVGIG, per germline (reference sequence). V was cut by 5 bases and J by 2 bases, with 7 bases left in between.

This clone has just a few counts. The CDR3 DNA is TGTGCCAGCAGTTACGGGACAGACTACCAAGAGACCCAGTACTTC. This gives the protein CASSYGTDYQETQYF. The rearrangement joins TRBV6-6 to TRBJ2-5, with TRBD1 matching 7 bases. Germline V gene data show CDR1 as MNHNY and CDR2 as SVGAGI (reference sequence). Trimming at V came to 2 bases and at J to 0 bases, leaving 3 bases not matched to a gene. The CDR3 loop spans 15 amino acids.

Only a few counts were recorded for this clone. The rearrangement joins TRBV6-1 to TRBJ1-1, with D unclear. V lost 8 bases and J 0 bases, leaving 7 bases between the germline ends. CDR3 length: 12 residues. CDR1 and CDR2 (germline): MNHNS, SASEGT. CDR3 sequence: CASLQLNTEAFF. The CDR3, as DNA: TGTGCCAGCCTACAGCTGAACACTGAAGCTTTCTTT.

The CDR3 sequence: CASRSGRNQPQHF. As DNA, the CDR3 is TGTGCCAGCAGATCAGGGAGAAATCAGCCCCAGCATTTT. The chain recombines TRBV6-1 with TRBJ1-5; D may be TRBD1 (5 bases). Trimming left V 6 bases short and J 4 bases short, with 10 bases between. Germline lookup yields CDR1 MNHNS and CDR2 SASEGT. The CDR3 consists of 13 residues.

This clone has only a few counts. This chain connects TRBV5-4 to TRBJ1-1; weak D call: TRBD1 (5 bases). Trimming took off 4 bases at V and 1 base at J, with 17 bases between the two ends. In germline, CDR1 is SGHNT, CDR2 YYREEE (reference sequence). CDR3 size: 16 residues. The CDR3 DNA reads TGTGCCAGCAGCAGGGACGGGAGGTTTGGGAACACTGAAGCTTTCTTT. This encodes CASSRDGRFGNTEAFF.